These T cell receptor beta chains were read from a single sample in a study of blood T cell repertoires in COVID-19. Assay: immunoSEQ multiplex PCR; the TCRdb copy retains only in-frame clones and omits some. Of fewer than 300,000 clones in the sample, roughly 90% were seen once. Sequences were obtained from peripheral blood. These receptors all stem from a woman aged 25-40 years with COVID-19, enrolled during active disease. The CDR3 runs from the conserved cysteine through the conserved F or W. D genes are given only for firm matches. Size tells how often a clone was seen (once, few, many) or the class of an expanded clone, and some rows leave it out.

D: NA; size: NA; J: TRBJ1-1; V: TRBV7-3; CDR3: CASSLSAGKPEAFF; DNA: TGTGCCAGCAGCTTAAGTGCAGGGAAGCCTGAAGCTTTCTTT
D: TRBD2; size: NA; J: TRBJ2-2; V: TRBV4-1; CDR3: CASSQDTAGERNTGELFF; DNA: TGCGCCAGCAGCCAAGATACAGCGGGAGAGAGAAACACCGGGGAGCTGTTTTTT
D: NA; size: many; J: TRBJ1-2; V: TRBV28; CDR3: CASKVAGRDYGYTF; DNA: TGTGCCAGCAAGGTGGCCGGGAGGGACTATGGCTACACCTTC
D: NA; size: NA; J: TRBJ1-5; V: TRBV30; CDR3: CAWSVESNQPQHF; DNA: TGTGCCTGGAGTGTTGAGAGTAATCAGCCCCAGCATTTT
D: TRBD1; size: NA; J: TRBJ2-7; V: TRBV5-4; CDR3: CASSLGRQGSYEQYF; DNA: TGTGCCAGCAGCTTAGGGAGACAGGGGTCGTACGAGCAGTACTTC
D: NA; size: NA; J: TRBJ1-2; V: TRBV5-6; CDR3: CASSLSLQLTDYGYTF; DNA: TGTGCCAGCAGCTTAAGTTTACAGCTAACTGACTATGGCTACACCTTC
D: TRBD1; size: NA; J: TRBJ1-1; V: TRBV5-4; CDR3: CASSWTGDTEAFF; DNA: TGTGCCAGCAGCTGGACAGGAGACACTGAAGCTTTCTTT
D: NA; size: NA; J: TRBJ2-5; V: TRBV5-5; CDR3: CASSLGSGSSQRETQYF; DNA: TGTGCCAGCAGCTTGGGTTCCGGGAGTTCCCAGAGGGAGACCCAGTACTTC
D: NA; size: NA; J: TRBJ2-1; V: TRBV7-8; CDR3: CASSLTDDSVLYNNEQFF; DNA: TGTGCCAGCAGCTTAACGGATGACTCGGTGCTTTACAACAATGAGCAGTTCTTC
D: TRBD1; size: NA; J: TRBJ1-2; V: TRBV6-2/TRBV6-3; CDR3: CASSPSVGGPSAGYTF; DNA: TGTGCCAGCAGCCCTAGTGTAGGGGGCCCGTCGGCCGGCTACACCTTC
D: TRBD2; size: NA; J: TRBJ2-7; V: TRBV30; CDR3: CAWRNPHLAGWGSYEQYF; DNA: TGTGCCTGGAGAAATCCCCATCTAGCGGGATGGGGTTCCTACGAGCAGTACTTC
D: NA; size: NA; J: TRBJ2-1; V: TRBV2; CDR3: CASVELTSYNEQFF; DNA: TGTGCCAGCGTTGAGCTAACTTCCTACAATGAGCAGTTCTTC
D: NA; size: NA; J: TRBJ2-2; V: TRBV5-1; CDR3: CASSLGSNRAGTGELFF; DNA: TGCGCCAGCAGCTTGGGATCAAACAGGGCGGGCACCGGGGAGCTGTTTTTT
D: TRBD1; size: few; J: TRBJ2-7; V: TRBV14; CDR3: CASSPDRGHEQYF; DNA: TGTGCCAGCAGCCCCGACAGGGGCCACGAGCAGTACTTC
D: NA; size: NA; J: TRBJ2-7; V: TRBV19; CDR3: CASMHKTQGYEQYF; DNA: TGTGCCAGTATGCACAAAACTCAGGGCTACGAGCAGTACTTC
D: TRBD1; size: NA; J: TRBJ2-7; V: TRBV19; CDR3: CASSEGTDFSYEQYF; DNA: TGTGCCAGTAGTGAGGGGACAGATTTTTCCTACGAGCAGTACTTC
D: TRBD2; size: NA; J: TRBJ2-1; V: TRBV28; CDR3: CASSLRTSGYNEQFF; DNA: TGTGCCAGCAGTTTGAGGACTAGCGGTTACAATGAGCAGTTCTTC
D: NA; size: NA; J: TRBJ2-1; V: TRBV5-1; CDR3: CASSQDNYNEQFF; DNA: TGCGCCAGCAGCCAGGACAACTACAATGAGCAGTTCTTC
D: NA; size: NA; J: TRBJ2-3; V: TRBV10-3; CDR3: CAISEPGKSGGLRGADTQYF; DNA: TGTGCCATCAGTGAGCCCGGTAAGAGTGGAGGGCTTCGCGGCGCAGATACGCAGTATTTT
D: TRBD1; size: NA; J: TRBJ2-1; V: TRBV3-1/TRBV3-2; CDR3: CASSPFRQGENEQFF; DNA: TGTGCCAGCAGCCCTTTCCGACAGGGGGAAAATGAGCAGTTCTTC
D: NA; size: NA; J: TRBJ2-7; V: TRBV20-1; CDR3: CSASVDLEQYF; DNA: TGCAGTGCGTCCGTAGATCTCGAGCAGTACTTC
D: NA; size: NA; J: TRBJ1-1; V: TRBV11-2; CDR3: CASSFHSTEAFF; DNA: TGTGCCAGCAGCTTCCATAGTACTGAAGCTTTCTTT
D: TRBD1; size: NA; J: TRBJ1-3; V: TRBV5-6; CDR3: CASSLGGQSGNTIYF; DNA: TGTGCCAGCAGCTTGGGGGGACAGTCTGGAAACACCATATATTTT
D: NA; size: NA; J: TRBJ2-1; V: TRBV5-1; CDR3: CASREVSGDGYNEQFF; DNA: TGCGCCAGCAGGGAGGTATCGGGGGACGGCTACAATGAGCAGTTCTTC
D: NA; size: NA; J: TRBJ2-7; V: TRBV10-2; CDR3: CASSEENEQYF; DNA: TGCGCCAGCAGTGAGGAGAACGAGCAGTACTTC
D: NA; size: many; J: TRBJ2-4; V: TRBV19; CDR3: CASSIDGTTKNIQYF; DNA: TGTGCCAGTAGTATAGACGGGACAACTAAAAACATTCAGTACTTC
D: TRBD2; size: NA; J: TRBJ2-5; V: TRBV30; CDR3: CAWRHSGRAGETQYF; DNA: TGTGCCTGGAGGCATAGCGGGAGGGCCGGGGAGACCCAGTACTTC
D: TRBD1; size: NA; J: TRBJ2-5; V: TRBV28; CDR3: CASSSPSGGQLKTQYF; DNA: TGTGCCAGCAGTTCCCCGTCAGGGGGCCAACTTAAGACCCAGTACTTC
D: TRBD1; size: NA; J: TRBJ1-3; V: TRBV7-9; CDR3: CASSLRTGNIGNTIYF; DNA: TGTGCCAGCAGCTTGAGGACAGGGAATATAGGAAACACCATATATTTT
D: NA; size: NA; J: TRBJ1-1; V: TRBV24-1; CDR3: CATSVGGGGTEAFF; DNA: TGTGCCACCAGTGTTGGGGGAGGGGGCACTGAAGCTTTCTTT
D: NA; size: NA; J: TRBJ1-4; V: TRBV19; CDR3: CASSLERSATNEKLFF; DNA: TGTGCCAGTAGTTTGGAGAGGTCGGCTACTAATGAAAAACTGTTTTTT
D: NA; size: NA; J: TRBJ1-1; V: TRBV25-1; CDR3: CASSEFAGGREAFF; DNA: TGTGCCAGCAGTGAATTCGCGGGAGGAAGAGAAGCTTTCTTT
D: NA; size: NA; J: TRBJ2-7; V: TRBV3-1/TRBV3-2; CDR3: CASSLTRDSYEQYF; DNA: TGTGCCAGCAGCCTGACTCGGGACTCCTACGAGCAGTACTTC
D: TRBD2; size: NA; J: TRBJ2-1; V: TRBV27; CDR3: CASSFPGGPLNEQFF; DNA: TGTGCCAGCAGTTTCCCGGGAGGGCCACTCAATGAGCAGTTCTTC
D: NA; size: NA; J: TRBJ1-5; V: TRBV19; CDR3: CASSIEPAGSNQPQHF; DNA: TGTGCCAGTAGTATTGAGCCAGCAGGTAGCAATCAGCCCCAGCATTTT
D: TRBD1; size: once; J: TRBJ2-7; V: TRBV10-3; CDR3: CAISEFGAGGHHEQYF; DNA: TGTGCCATCAGTGAGTTTGGGGCAGGGGGTCACCACGAGCAGTACTTC
D: NA; size: NA; J: TRBJ2-2; V: TRBV6-1; CDR3: CASSETFGTGRNTGELFF; DNA: TGTGCCAGCAGTGAAACCTTCGGAACAGGGAGGAACACCGGGGAGCTGTTTTTT
D: TRBD1; size: NA; J: TRBJ1-1; V: TRBV7-3; CDR3: CASSLTGTGETEAFF; DNA: TGTGCCAGCAGCTTAACCGGGACAGGGGAGACTGAAGCTTTCTTT
D: NA; size: NA; J: TRBJ2-7; V: TRBV3-1/TRBV3-2; CDR3: CASSLKGGRGEQYF; DNA: TGTGCCAGCAGCCTAAAGGGGGGGAGGGGTGAGCAGTACTTC
D: TRBD1; size: NA; J: TRBJ1-1; V: TRBV7-6; CDR3: CASSLGPGTGSTEAFF; DNA: TGTGCCAGCAGCTTAGGGCCGGGGACAGGGAGCACTGAAGCTTTCTTT